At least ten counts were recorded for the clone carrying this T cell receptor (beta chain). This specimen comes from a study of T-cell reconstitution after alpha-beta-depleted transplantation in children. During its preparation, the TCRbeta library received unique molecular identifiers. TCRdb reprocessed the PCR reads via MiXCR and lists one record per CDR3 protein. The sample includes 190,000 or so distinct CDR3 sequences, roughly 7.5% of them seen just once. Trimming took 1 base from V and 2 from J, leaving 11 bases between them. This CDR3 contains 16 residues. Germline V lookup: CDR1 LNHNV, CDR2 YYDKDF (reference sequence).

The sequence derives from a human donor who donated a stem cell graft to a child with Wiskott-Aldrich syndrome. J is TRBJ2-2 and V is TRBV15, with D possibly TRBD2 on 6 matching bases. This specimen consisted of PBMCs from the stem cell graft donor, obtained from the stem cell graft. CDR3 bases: TGTGCCACCAGCAGAGTACTAGCCGTTAACACCGGGGAGCTGTTTTTT. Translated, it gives CATSRVLAVNTGELFF.